This T cell receptor beta chain originates from a study of shared clonotypes between healthy human individuals. The study, taken as a whole, reports: For sorted subsets, rarefaction showed incomplete sequencing despite large depth. Clonotype sharing across a handful of donors was observed for roughly 5% of naive CD4 clonotypes.

About this clone itself: Its antigen is currently unknown.

TCRdb keeps only in-frame clones here, not all; method: immunoSEQ multiplex PCR. The table has a few million clones, 85% to 95% seen once. The sequence came from a man aged 18 to 29 in good health. Some clones in this sample may be carry-over from other donors' samples. The source material was naive CD4+ T cells from PBMCs. Stated subset: CD45RA+ positively selected.

The CDR3 spells CATSRGTGHTEAFF. CDR3 in DNA: TGTGCCACCAGCAGGGGGACAGGTCACACTGAAGCTTTCTTT. V gene TRBV15 combines with J gene TRBJ1-1; TRBD1 aligns across 8 bases. CDR3 size: 14 residues. Germline V CDR1 and CDR2: LNHNV, YYDKDF (reference sequence). V trimming: 3 bases; J trimming: 3 bases; junction bases outside the gene matches: 3.